A single sample gave rise to the 15 T cell receptor beta chains below, sequenced in a study of naive and memory T cell subsets. Both TRBC1 and TRBC2 were covered by a beta constant-region primer of two equimolar oligonucleotides. TCRdb fed the UMI-ligation and nested PCR reads into MiXCR, producing one record per CDR3 protein. Of about 85,000 distinct CDR3 sequences listed, roughly 14% were seen once; the top ten hold over 0.75%. Source material: central memory CD4+ T cells from blood. All receptors derive from a human donor in good health.

The V call is TRBV29-1, the J call TRBJ1-1; D perhaps matches TRBD1 (6 bases). The CDR3 extends over 12 amino acids. Germline CDR1 and CDR2: SQVTM and ANQGSEA. V lost 4 bases, J lost 5 bases, and 11 bases lay in between. The CDR3 is CSVVEGGTEAFF. The CDR3 DNA sequence: TGCAGCGTTGTGGAGGGGGGAACTGAAGCTTTCTTT.

V and J are TRBV7-8 and TRBJ2-3, with a tentative D call TRBD1 (5 bases). This CDR3 contains 12 residues. The germline CDR1 and CDR2 sequences are SGHVS and FQNEAQ. Trimming stripped 5 bases from V and 6 bases from J, with 9 bases between. As DNA, the CDR3 is TGTGCCAGCAGCCCAGGGCAGGATACGCAGTATTTT. This encodes CASSPGQDTQYF.

This clonotype was detected only a few times. V usage is TRBV4-1 and J usage is TRBJ2-7, with TRBD1 identical over 7 bases. V gave up 4 bases and J gave up 9 bases; unmatched junction bases: 12. Germline V gene sequence: CDR1 MGHRA, CDR2 YSYEKL. The CDR3 runs 14 residues. CDR3 loop: CASSPTGDREGQYF. In DNA, the CDR3 is TGCGCCAGCAGCCCCACAGGGGATAGGGAAGGGCAGTACTTC.

This clonotype was counted a few times. This rearrangement joins TRBV7-2 to TRBJ1-2; 7 positions agree with TRBD1. CDR1 is SGHTA, CDR2 FQGNSA, per germline. The CDR3 extends over 14 amino acids. The ends lost 1 base at V and 8 bases at J; junction bases unmatched: 7. This CDR3 reads CASSLVEGAQGYTF. For the CDR3, the DNA is TGTGCCAGCAGCTTAGTAGAGGGGGCGCAAGGCTACACCTTC.

This clonotype was observed many times. This rearrangement joins TRBV20-1 to TRBJ2-3; 9 bases are a match to TRBD2. Germline V gene sequence: CDR1 DFQATT, CDR2 SNEGSKA (reference sequence). J was trimmed by 6 bases and V by 5 bases; bases with no gene match: 12. The CDR3 extends over 15 amino acids. This CDR3 is CSASPWGGRADTQYF. Written as DNA, the CDR3 is TGCAGTGCTTCCCCCTGGGGCGGGAGGGCGGATACGCAGTATTTT.

This clonotype was counted at least ten times. The chain carries TRBV2 and TRBJ2-7; 9 nucleotides agree with TRBD1. V shed 6 bases, J shed 2 bases, and the junction held 5 bases outside the gene matches. Germline-derived CDR1 and CDR2 are SNHLY and FYNNEI. The CDR3 covers 14 residues. CDR3 coding DNA: TGTGCCAGCAGGGTGGACAGGGGTGCCTACGAGCAGTACTTC. It yields the protein CASRVDRGAYEQYF.

V and J are TRBV29-1 and TRBJ1-2, with TRBD1 as a possible D gene (5 bases). In germline, CDR1 is SQVTM, CDR2 ANQGSEA. The CDR3 has 12 amino acids. Trimming left V 8 bases short and J 7 bases short, with 17 bases between. The CDR3 region is CSTQEGTGGYTF. The CDR3 bases are TGCAGCACCCAGGAGGGGACGGGTGGCTACACCTTC.

This clonotype came up a few times. V and J are TRBV19 and TRBJ2-1; TRBD2 is a possible D gene (5 bases). V was cut by 1 base and J by 5 bases, with 6 bases left in between. The germline V gene has CDR1 LNHDA and CDR2 SQIVND (reference sequence). This CDR3 comprises 13 residues. For the CDR3, the DNA is TGTGCCAGTAGTATAGCGAGGGACAATGAGCAGTTCTTC. Translating it yields CASSIARDNEQFF.

This clonotype appeared a few times. The V gene is TRBV29-1, the J gene TRBJ1-2, with D tentatively TRBD1 (5 bases). V was clipped by 7 bases and J by 4 bases, with 16 bases between them. The germline V gene has CDR1 SQVTM and CDR2 ANQGSEA. The CDR3 sequence is 13 residues long. In DNA, the CDR3 is TGCAGCGGATCCACAGGCGCTGCCTATGGCTACACCTTC. It is translated as CSGSTGAAYGYTF.

This clonotype was detected a few times. At one boundary the junction diverges from the germline segment, which might be a read error. The J gene is TRBJ1-1, the V gene TRBV6-1; 7 bases match TRBD1. The CDR3 is 13 residues long. Germline CDR1 reads MNHNS; CDR2 reads SASEGT. The CDR3 bases are TGTGCCAGCAGCAAGACAGGGAACGCTGAAGCTTTCTTT. The encoded protein is CASSKTGNAEAFF.

This clonotype has a handful of counts. The rearrangement joins TRBV7-3 to TRBJ2-3, with TRBD2 matching over 9 bases. Trimming at V came to 3 bases and at J to 4 bases, leaving 5 bases not matched to a gene. The CDR3 covers 15 residues. Germline CDR1 SGHTA, CDR2 FQGTGA. As DNA, the CDR3 is TGTGCCAGCAGCTTGGGGACTAGCATGGCAGATACGCAGTATTTT. This codes for CASSLGTSMADTQYF. Using reference TRBV7-3 and TRBJ2-3 for the parts outside the CDR3, the full variable domain is GAGVSQTPSNKVTEKGKYVELRCDPISGHTALYWYRQSLGQGPEFLIYFQGTGAADDSGLPNDRFFAVRPEGSVSTLKIQRTERGDSAVYLCASSLGTSMADTQYFGPGTRLTVL.

The chain joins TRBV3-1 to TRBJ2-7; D remains ambiguous. The V gene's germline CDR1 is LGHDT and CDR2 YNNKEL (reference sequence). This CDR3 region has 13 residues. V lost 6 bases and J lost 8, with 17 bases in between. The CDR3 is CASSLRTPRQQYF. The CDR3 DNA follows: TGTGCCAGCAGTTTACGAACCCCCCGGCAGCAGTACTTC.

The chain links TRBV5-1 to TRBJ2-1; TRBD1 or TRBD2 may be the D gene (6 bases each). The CDR3 totals 20 residues. The V gene lost 0 bases and the J gene lost 0 bases, with 22 bases spanning the gap. The germline gives CDR1 SGHRS, CDR2 YFSETQ. The CDR3 DNA is TGCGCCAGCAGCTTGGCGGTAGGGGGTGCGGGATGGGGCTCCTACAATGAGCAGTTCTTC. This encodes CASSLAVGGAGWGSYNEQFF.

The CDR3 loop reads CASWRDRDNQPQHF. In DNA form, the CDR3 reads TGTGCCAGTTGGAGGGACAGGGACAATCAGCCCCAGCATTTT. The chain recombines TRBV2 with TRBJ1-5; 9 bases fit TRBD1. The germline CDR1 and CDR2 sequences are SNHLY and FYNNEI. This CDR3 contains 14 residues. V gave up 9 bases and J gave up 3 bases; unmatched junction bases: 6.

This clonotype was seen only a few times. The chain links TRBV11-2 to TRBJ2-7, with a weak D call TRBD2 (5 bases). This CDR3 has 12 residues. The V gene's germline CDR1 is SGHAT and CDR2 FQNNGV. V lost 5 bases and J 7 bases, leaving 12 bases between the germline ends. The CDR3 spells CASSPDRREQYF. The DNA for the CDR3 is TGTGCCAGCAGCCCTGATAGGAGGGAGCAGTACTTC.